Below, 22 T cell receptor beta chains from the same sample are listed, as sequenced in a study of shared clonotypes between healthy human individuals. Here immunoSEQ multiplex PCR was the method, and the copy in TCRdb shows in-frame clones only, minus some. The sample records 2 million or so clones, 85% to 95% being singletons. The sample taken for sequencing was naive CD4+ T cells sorted from blood. As to subset: CD45RA+ positively selected. These receptors were taken from a man younger than 35 in good health.

The chain has TRBV6-1 and TRBJ1-4, with 11 bases lining up with TRBD1. V was pared by 3 bases and J by 7 bases, with 7 bases of the junction left unmatched. The CDR3 loop spans 16 amino acids. Germline V gives CDR1 MNHNS, CDR2 SASEGT. The CDR3 DNA reads as TGTGCCAGCAGTGATGCTCCGGGACAGGGGGGTGAAAAACTGTTTTTT. Its translation is CASSDAPGQGGEKLFF.

The chain links TRBV28 to TRBJ1-2, with a weak D call TRBD1 (6 bases). This CDR3 has 15 amino acids. Germline-derived CDR1 and CDR2 are MDHEN and SYDVKM. V lost 7 bases to trimming and J lost 4 bases, with 19 bases between them. The CDR3 loop is CASTEGGQVVYGYTF. The CDR3, as DNA: TGTGCCAGCACCGAAGGGGGGCAGGTCGTCTATGGCTACACCTTC.

Concerning this clone: The same CDR3 arises from other DNA sequences in this sample as well. The chain has TRBV7-2 and TRBJ2-7; tentative D call: TRBD1 (5 bases). The CDR3 loop spans 13 amino acids. Trimming cost V 4 bases and J 1 base, with 8 bases left between them. CDR1 is SGHTA and CDR2 is FQGNSA in the germline V gene. The CDR3 region has the DNA TGTGCCAGCAGCTCGACAGTATCCTACGAGCAGTACTTC. Its translation is CASSSTVSYEQYF.

The rearrangement links TRBV5-1 to TRBJ1-1; 10 bases are shared with TRBD1. This CDR3 is 15 amino acids long. Germline V CDR1 and CDR2: SGHRS, YFSETQ. V was pared by 4 bases and J by 6 bases, with 9 bases of the junction left unmatched. In nucleotides, the CDR3 is TGCGCCAGCAGCAGATCCGGGACAGGGGAATCTGAAGCTTTCTTT. It codes for CASSRSGTGESEAFF.

The genes are TRBV29-1 and TRBJ1-4, with unresolved D. V shed 4 bases and J shed 2 bases, with 8 bases lying between them. CDR1 and CDR2 (germline): SQVTM, ANQGSEA. This CDR3 is built from 13 residues. The chain's CDR3 is CSVGLGTNEKLFF. The CDR3 DNA follows: TGCAGCGTTGGGTTGGGGACTAATGAAAAACTGTTTTTT.

The rearrangement links TRBV4-3 to TRBJ2-3; no clear D. The CDR3 loop spans 16 amino acids. V lost 0 bases to trimming and J lost 0 bases, with 10 bases between them. CDR1 and CDR2 (germline): LGHNA, YSLEER. CDR3 coding DNA: TGCGCCAGCAGCCAAGAGTGGGCCCTCAGCACAGATACGCAGTATTTT. This gives the protein CASSQEWALSTDTQYF.

This chain connects TRBV7-2 to TRBJ2-3; D remains unclear. Germline V gives CDR1 SGHTA, CDR2 FQGNSA. The CDR3 extends over 15 amino acids. V lost 1 base and J lost 4, with 12 bases in between. The DNA of the CDR3 is TGTGCCAGCAGCTTAGTCGGCCAGGTGTCAGATACGCAGTATTTT. This encodes CASSLVGQVSDTQYF.

The chain couples TRBV19 to TRBJ1-6; 8 bases fit TRBD1. This CDR3 is built from 16 residues. V lost 4 bases and J lost 4; bases outside the gene matches: 6. Germline lookup yields CDR1 LNHDA and CDR2 SQIVND (reference sequence). This CDR3 is CASSTGQGTYNSPLHF. CDR3 nucleotide sequence: TGTGCCAGTAGTACCGGACAGGGAACTTATAATTCACCCCTCCACTTT.

The CDR3 region has the DNA TGTGCCAGCAGTGGTCGACGGGGTGACGAGCAGTACTTC. Protein sequence: CASSGRRGDEQYF. The rearrangement uses TRBV2 and TRBJ2-7; tentative D call: TRBD2 (5 bases). V dropped 4 bases and J dropped 5 bases, with 12 bases sitting between them. Germline lookup yields CDR1 SNHLY and CDR2 FYNNEI. The CDR3 covers 13 residues. Using reference TRBV2 and TRBJ2-7 for the parts outside the CDR3, the full variable domain is EPEVTQTPSHQVTQMGQEVILRCVPISNHLYFYWYRQILGQKVEFLVSFYNNEISEKSEIFDDQFSVERPDGSNFTLKIRSTKLEDSAMYFCASSGRRGDEQYFGPGTRLTVT.

The V and J genes are TRBV18 and TRBJ2-7; 8 bases are shared with TRBD2. Unmatched junction bases numbered 10, after V lost 6 bases and J lost 3 bases. CDR3 length: 15 residues. Germline lookup yields CDR1 KGHSH and CDR2 LQKENI. The CDR3 reads CASSSGLELLYEQYF. In DNA form, the CDR3 reads TGTGCCAGCTCCTCGGGACTAGAACTACTCTACGAGCAGTACTTC.

The V and J genes are TRBV5-1 and TRBJ1-2; no clear D gene. V shed 0 bases and J shed 2 bases, with 8 bases lying between them. The germline V gene has CDR1 SGHRS and CDR2 YFSETQ. CDR3 size: 14 residues. The CDR3 protein is CASSLDNWNYGYTF. The CDR3 DNA reads as TGCGCCAGCAGCTTGGACAATTGGAACTATGGCTACACCTTC. Based on the CDR3 plus reference TRBV5-1 and TRBJ1-2, the full variable domain is KAGVTQTPRYLIKTRGQQVTLSCSPISGHRSVSWYQQTPGQGLQFLFEYFSETQRNKGNFPGRFSGRQFSNSRSEMNVSTLELGDSALYLCASSLDNWNYGYTFGSGTRLTVV.

The chain uses TRBV10-3 and TRBJ2-5; D remains unclear. The CDR3 length is 13 residues. V lost 11 bases and J 2 bases, leaving 15 bases between the germline ends. Germline assignment: CDR1 ENHRY and CDR2 SYGVKD. CDR3 protein: CAPRAGNQETQYF. CDR3 nucleotides: TGTGCCCCGCGAGCCGGAAATCAAGAGACCCAGTACTTC.

This chain connects TRBV5-1 to TRBJ1-6, with D perhaps TRBD1 (6 bases). With 1 base removed from V and 7 bases from J, the gap between germline ends came to 18 bases. This CDR3 spans 17 amino acids. Germline V gene data show CDR1 as SGHRS and CDR2 as YFSETQ. The CDR3 reads CASSLQQRGGGNSPLHF. The CDR3 nucleotides are TGCGCCAGCAGCTTGCAACAGAGGGGGGGTGGAAATTCACCCCTCCACTTT.

This chain joins TRBV4-1 and TRBJ2-2; 8 bases match TRBD2. Germline values: CDR1 MGHRA, CDR2 YSYEKL. V dropped 0 bases and J dropped 0; count of bases not matched to a gene: 6. The CDR3 is 18 residues long. The CDR3 bases are TGCGCCAGCAGCCAAGATAGTGGACTAGCCGCGAACACCGGGGAGCTGTTTTTT. It codes for CASSQDSGLAANTGELFF.

The chain couples TRBV27 to TRBJ2-7, with 7 bases lining up with TRBD1. Trimming cost V 7 bases and J 1 base; bases outside gene matches: 10. The germline V gene encodes CDR1 MNHEY and CDR2 SMNVEV (reference sequence). This CDR3 comprises 15 residues. The chain's CDR3 is CASTPDRVGSYEQYF. CDR3 in DNA: TGTGCCAGCACCCCCGACAGGGTAGGGTCCTACGAGCAGTACTTC.

The V call is TRBV15, the J call TRBJ1-5; D is possibly TRBD1 (6 bases). Germline V gene sequence: CDR1 LNHNV, CDR2 YYDKDF (reference sequence). Between the trimmed V and J ends, which lost 2 bases and 4 bases, there was a span of 15 bases. The CDR3 is made up of 16 amino acids. The CDR3 sequence is CATSRSGQKKNQPQHF. DNA of the CDR3: TGTGCCACCAGCAGAAGCGGACAGAAGAAAAATCAGCCCCAGCATTTT.

This chain uses TRBV11-2 with TRBJ2-1, with TRBD1 as a possible D gene (5 bases). The V and J ends lost 5 bases and 5 bases respectively, with 16 bases between them. Germline V gene data show CDR1 as SGHAT and CDR2 as FQNNGV. The CDR3 is made up of 15 amino acids. The DNA of the CDR3 is TGTGCCAGCAGCGTCGTTTTGGGGCAGAACAATGAGCAGTTCTTC. Protein: CASSVVLGQNNEQFF.

The chain joins TRBV6-1 to TRBJ1-5; a possible D gene is TRBD1 (5 bases). This CDR3 contains 17 residues. Trimming took 4 bases from V and 6 from J, leaving 22 bases between them. The germline V gene has CDR1 MNHNS and CDR2 SASEGT. The CDR3 loop is CASSGRQGSIPGQPQHF. CDR3 nucleotide sequence: TGTGCCAGCAGTGGGAGGCAGGGCAGCATTCCGGGTCAGCCCCAGCATTTT.

This chain connects TRBV5-1 to TRBJ2-5; 7 nucleotides agree with TRBD2. The CDR3 is 13 residues long. CDR1 SGHRS and CDR2 YFSETQ come from the germline V gene. Trimming cost V 4 bases and J 7 bases; bases outside gene matches: 7. CDR3 sequence reads: CASSGGLLGTQYF. The CDR3 DNA reads TGCGCCAGCAGCGGGGGACTACTCGGGACCCAGTACTTC.

The chain has TRBV7-2 and TRBJ2-5, with D uncertain. Germline V CDR1 and CDR2: SGHTA, FQGNSA. Trimming stripped 4 bases from V and 7 bases from J, with 7 bases between. This CDR3 region has 11 residues. The CDR3 DNA follows: TGTGCCAGCAGCTCTCAATGGACCCAGTACTTC. The encoded protein is CASSSQWTQYF. The entire variable domain, with the rest obtained from reference TRBV7-2 and TRBJ2-5, is as follows: GAGVSQSPSNKVTEKGKDVELRCDPISGHTALYWYRQSLGQGLEFLIYFQGNSAPDKSGLPSDRFSAERTGGSVSTLTIQRTQQEDSAVYLCASSSQWTQYFGPGTRLLVL.

J is TRBJ1-6 and V is TRBV5-1; 7 nucleotides align to TRBD1. Germline CDR1 and CDR2: SGHRS and YFSETQ. The CDR3 is 16 residues long. The J segment lost 9 bases and the V segment lost 4 bases, leaving 13 bases of the junction unmatched. The CDR3 sequence: CASSAGDSRPLSPLHF. The CDR3 coding sequence is TGCGCCAGCAGCGCAGGGGACAGCCGCCCCCTTTCACCCCTCCACTTT.

The chain couples TRBV11-2 to TRBJ2-2; the match to TRBD2 covers 7 bases. Trimming took 3 bases from V and 2 from J; bases not matched to a gene: 9. Germline lookup yields CDR1 SGHAT and CDR2 FQNNGV. This CDR3 region has 17 residues. The CDR3 region has the DNA TGTGCCAGCAGCTTCAGGCCGCCGGGGGGTAACACCGGGGAGCTGTTTTTT. Translated, it gives CASSFRPPGGNTGELFF.